The rows below give T cell receptor beta chains drawn from one sample of a study of blood T cell repertoires in COVID-19. Assay: immunoSEQ multiplex PCR; the TCRdb copy retains only in-frame clones and omits some. The profile shows some 450,000 clones, 70% to 90% of them singletons. The sequencing input was peripheral blood. These receptors came from a man between 18 and 29 years old with COVID-19, enrolled during active disease. Both conserved end residues are part of each CDR3. Each record gives: CDR3 protein, CDR3 DNA, clone size, J gene, V gene, D gene. A D gene is named only where the DNA matches it firmly. Clone size is shown for a subset of rows, as once, few, many or a class of expanded clone.

cdr3_aa: CASSQDPGGAGEKLFF; cdr3_nt: TGCGCCAGCAGCCAAGATCCGGGAGGGGCGGGTGAAAAACTGTTTTTT; clone_size: once; j_call: TRBJ1-4; v_call: TRBV4-1; d_call: NA
cdr3_aa: CASSLGMSAGNGYTF; cdr3_nt: TGTGCCAGCAGTTTAGGGATGTCGGCAGGGAATGGCTACACCTTC; clone_size: NA; j_call: TRBJ1-2; v_call: TRBV27; d_call: NA
cdr3_aa: CASSFGGRTDTQYF; cdr3_nt: TGCGCCAGCAGCTTCGGGGGTCGGACAGATACGCAGTATTTT; clone_size: NA; j_call: TRBJ2-3; v_call: TRBV5-1; d_call: NA
cdr3_aa: CASSLRDIGSPLHF; cdr3_nt: TGTGCCAGCAGCCTCCGGGACATAGGTTCACCCCTCCACTTT; clone_size: once; j_call: TRBJ1-6; v_call: TRBV3-1/TRBV3-2; d_call: NA
cdr3_aa: CASSATTDTQYF; cdr3_nt: TGCGCCAGCAGTGCTACCACAGATACGCAGTATTTT; clone_size: NA; j_call: TRBJ2-3; v_call: TRBV10-2; d_call: NA
cdr3_aa: CASSPRTGGNTEAFF; cdr3_nt: TGTGCCAGTAGTCCTCGGACAGGGGGCAACACTGAAGCTTTCTTT; clone_size: NA; j_call: TRBJ1-1; v_call: TRBV19; d_call: TRBD1
cdr3_aa: CATSDPQRWNEQFF; cdr3_nt: TGTGCCACCAGTGATCCTCAGCGTTGGAATGAGCAGTTCTTC; clone_size: NA; j_call: TRBJ2-1; v_call: TRBV24-1; d_call: NA
cdr3_aa: CASSMRLAGVAGELFF; cdr3_nt: TGTGCCAGTAGTATGCGACTAGCGGGAGTTGCCGGGGAGCTGTTTTTT; clone_size: NA; j_call: TRBJ2-2; v_call: TRBV19; d_call: TRBD2
cdr3_aa: CSVGYQGPKNTEAFF; cdr3_nt: TGCAGCGTTGGGTATCAGGGGCCTAAGAACACTGAAGCTTTCTTT; clone_size: NA; j_call: TRBJ1-1; v_call: TRBV29-1; d_call: NA
cdr3_aa: CASSQDWEQGWYEQYF; cdr3_nt: TGCGCCAGCAGCCAAGATTGGGAACAGGGATGGTACGAGCAGTACTTC; clone_size: NA; j_call: TRBJ2-7; v_call: TRBV4-1; d_call: NA
cdr3_aa: CATSRDFNQPQHF; cdr3_nt: TGTGCCACCAGCAGAGACTTTAATCAGCCCCAGCATTTT; clone_size: NA; j_call: TRBJ1-5; v_call: TRBV15; d_call: NA
cdr3_aa: CASSEHLGQGNEKLFF; cdr3_nt: TGTGCCAGCAGTGAACACTTGGGACAGGGAAATGAAAAACTGTTTTTT; clone_size: NA; j_call: TRBJ1-4; v_call: TRBV25-1; d_call: TRBD1
cdr3_aa: CASSRVQGGSNYGYTF; cdr3_nt: TGCGCCAGCAGCCGCGTCCAGGGGGGCTCTAACTATGGCTACACCTTC; clone_size: NA; j_call: TRBJ1-2; v_call: TRBV4-1; d_call: TRBD1
cdr3_aa: CASSRSGNYNEQFF; cdr3_nt: TGTGCCAGCAGTCGCAGCGGGAACTACAATGAGCAGTTCTTC; clone_size: NA; j_call: TRBJ2-1; v_call: TRBV6-2/TRBV6-3; d_call: TRBD2
cdr3_aa: CASSLDAGASTDTQYF; cdr3_nt: TGTGCCAGCAGCTTAGACGCAGGGGCGAGCACAGATACGCAGTATTTT; clone_size: NA; j_call: TRBJ2-3; v_call: TRBV7-6; d_call: NA
cdr3_aa: CASSLGIGTGSYEQYF; cdr3_nt: TGTGCCAGCAGCTTAGGGATTGGGACAGGGTCCTACGAGCAGTACTTC; clone_size: NA; j_call: TRBJ2-7; v_call: TRBV7-7; d_call: TRBD1
cdr3_aa: CASSLSTGFHEQYF; cdr3_nt: TGTGCCAGCAGTTTATCAACGGGGTTCCACGAGCAGTACTTC; clone_size: NA; j_call: TRBJ2-7; v_call: TRBV27; d_call: NA
cdr3_aa: CASSIRDRAGETQYF; cdr3_nt: TGTGCCAGCTCAATCCGGGACAGGGCCGGAGAGACCCAGTACTTC; clone_size: NA; j_call: TRBJ2-5; v_call: TRBV18; d_call: TRBD1
cdr3_aa: CASSLGLAEYEQYF; cdr3_nt: TGTGCCAGCAGCCTCGGACTAGCGGAATACGAGCAGTACTTC; clone_size: NA; j_call: TRBJ2-7; v_call: TRBV3-1/TRBV3-2; d_call: TRBD2
cdr3_aa: CASSHRLAGAYNEQFF; cdr3_nt: TGTGCCAGCAGCCACCGACTAGCGGGAGCTTACAATGAGCAGTTCTTC; clone_size: NA; j_call: TRBJ2-1; v_call: TRBV11-2; d_call: TRBD2
cdr3_aa: CASSELGRKNTGELFF; cdr3_nt: TGTGCCAGCAGCGAGCTGGGGAGGAAAAACACCGGGGAGCTGTTTTTT; clone_size: NA; j_call: TRBJ2-2; v_call: TRBV2; d_call: NA
cdr3_aa: CASSQEAVGAGYGYTF; cdr3_nt: TGTGCCAGCAGCCAAGAGGCGGTCGGAGCAGGGTATGGCTACACCTTC; clone_size: NA; j_call: TRBJ1-2; v_call: TRBV3-1/TRBV3-2; d_call: NA
cdr3_aa: CASRGGTSGRLEQYF; cdr3_nt: TGTGCCAGCAGGGGCGGGACTAGCGGGAGGCTCGAGCAGTACTTC; clone_size: once; j_call: TRBJ2-7; v_call: TRBV6-5; d_call: TRBD2
cdr3_aa: CASRKQGATGELFF; cdr3_nt: TGTGCCAGCAGAAAACAGGGGGCGACCGGGGAGCTGTTTTTT; clone_size: once; j_call: TRBJ2-2; v_call: TRBV6-5; d_call: TRBD1
cdr3_aa: CAISESNIGVGQPQHF; cdr3_nt: TGTGCCATCAGTGAGTCAAATATCGGGGTGGGACAGCCCCAGCATTTT; clone_size: NA; j_call: TRBJ1-5; v_call: TRBV10-3; d_call: NA
cdr3_aa: CASSYLPDTQYF; cdr3_nt: TGTGCCAGCAGTTATCTTCCGGATACGCAGTATTTT; clone_size: NA; j_call: TRBJ2-3; v_call: TRBV2; d_call: NA
cdr3_aa: CASSEQGTSYNEQFF; cdr3_nt: TGTGCCAGCAGTGAACAGGGGACCTCCTACAATGAGCAGTTCTTC; clone_size: NA; j_call: TRBJ2-1; v_call: TRBV2; d_call: NA
cdr3_aa: CASSSRTGQETQYF; cdr3_nt: TGCGCCAGCAGCTCACGGACAGGTCAAGAGACCCAGTACTTC; clone_size: NA; j_call: TRBJ2-5; v_call: TRBV5-1; d_call: TRBD1
cdr3_aa: CASSTGGGGYTF; cdr3_nt: TGTGCCAGCAGCACAGGGGGCGGTGGCTACACCTTC; clone_size: NA; j_call: TRBJ1-2; v_call: TRBV27; d_call: TRBD1
cdr3_aa: CASSLGAGRNEQFF; cdr3_nt: TGTGCCAGCAGCTTAGGGGCCGGGAGGAATGAGCAGTTCTTC; clone_size: NA; j_call: TRBJ2-1; v_call: TRBV7-9; d_call: TRBD2
cdr3_aa: CATSRDHRLETQYF; cdr3_nt: TGTGCCACCAGCAGAGACCACCGGTTAGAGACCCAGTACTTC; clone_size: NA; j_call: TRBJ2-5; v_call: TRBV15; d_call: NA
cdr3_aa: CASSLRGASGRSTDTQYF; cdr3_nt: TGTGCCAGCTCCCTCAGGGGGGCTAGCGGGAGGAGCACAGATACGCAGTATTTT; clone_size: once; j_call: TRBJ2-3; v_call: TRBV18; d_call: TRBD2
cdr3_aa: CASSLVDEQFF; cdr3_nt: TGTGCCAGCAGCCTGGTAGATGAGCAGTTCTTC; clone_size: NA; j_call: TRBJ2-1; v_call: TRBV3-1/TRBV3-2; d_call: NA
cdr3_aa: CASSFWAGVPTMNTEAFF; cdr3_nt: TGTGCCAGCAGTTTTTGGGCAGGGGTGCCGACCATGAACACTGAAGCTTTCTTT; clone_size: NA; j_call: TRBJ1-1; v_call: TRBV28; d_call: NA
cdr3_aa: CASSDQGYTGELFF; cdr3_nt: TGTGCCAGCAGTGATCAGGGGTACACCGGGGAGCTGTTTTTT; clone_size: NA; j_call: TRBJ2-2; v_call: TRBV6-1; d_call: NA
cdr3_aa: CASSLVALRGEQYF; cdr3_nt: TGTGCCAGCAGCTTAGTAGCTCTTCGGGGCGAGCAGTACTTC; clone_size: NA; j_call: TRBJ2-7; v_call: TRBV7-9; d_call: NA
cdr3_aa: CASSPHPGLTSYNEQFF; cdr3_nt: TGTGCCAGCAGCCCCCACCCGGGACTCACATCCTACAATGAGCAGTTCTTC; clone_size: NA; j_call: TRBJ2-1; v_call: TRBV4-2; d_call: NA
cdr3_aa: CASSAPGTSGRAYEQYF; cdr3_nt: TGTGCCAGCAGCGCCCCCGGGACTAGCGGGCGCGCCTACGAGCAGTACTTC; clone_size: NA; j_call: TRBJ2-7; v_call: TRBV11-2; d_call: TRBD2
cdr3_aa: CASTSTGSPYEQYF; cdr3_nt: TGTGCCAGCACCTCGACAGGGTCCCCCTACGAGCAGTACTTC; clone_size: NA; j_call: TRBJ2-7; v_call: TRBV6-5; d_call: TRBD1
cdr3_aa: CASSYSAGNGYTF; cdr3_nt: TGTGCCAGCAGTTACTCAGCAGGGAATGGCTACACCTTC; clone_size: NA; j_call: TRBJ1-2; v_call: TRBV6-5; d_call: NA
cdr3_aa: CASFGPGRETQYF; cdr3_nt: TGTGCCAGCTTTGGGCCGGGGAGAGAGACCCAGTACTTC; clone_size: once; j_call: TRBJ2-5; v_call: TRBV18; d_call: NA
cdr3_aa: CASQQAGKPEAFF; cdr3_nt: TGTGCCAGCCAACAGGCCGGCAAGCCGGAAGCTTTCTTT; clone_size: NA; j_call: TRBJ1-1; v_call: TRBV7-9; d_call: NA
cdr3_aa: CASSLTDPGTDTQYF; cdr3_nt: TGTGCCAGCAGCTTAACTGACCCGGGGACAGATACGCAGTATTTT; clone_size: once; j_call: TRBJ2-3; v_call: TRBV7-3; d_call: NA
cdr3_aa: CASSPGTGSYNEQFF; cdr3_nt: TGTGCCAGCTCGCCCGGGACAGGGTCCTACAATGAGCAGTTCTTC; clone_size: NA; j_call: TRBJ2-1; v_call: TRBV18; d_call: TRBD1
cdr3_aa: CASGFTGDSPLHF; cdr3_nt: TGTGCTAGTGGTTTCACAGGGGACTCACCCCTCCACTTT; clone_size: NA; j_call: TRBJ1-6; v_call: TRBV12-5; d_call: TRBD1
cdr3_aa: CASSERTVYGYTF; cdr3_nt: TGTGCCAGCAGCGAACGGACAGTCTATGGCTACACCTTC; clone_size: NA; j_call: TRBJ1-2; v_call: TRBV2; d_call: NA
cdr3_aa: CASSFGVGEKLFF; cdr3_nt: TGTGCCAGCAGCTTCGGGGTAGGGGAAAAACTGTTTTTT; clone_size: NA; j_call: TRBJ1-4; v_call: TRBV7-8; d_call: NA
cdr3_aa: CASSPTGFYEQYF; cdr3_nt: TGTGCCAGCAGTCCCACAGGTTTCTACGAGCAGTACTTC; clone_size: NA; j_call: TRBJ2-7; v_call: TRBV12-3/TRBV12-4; d_call: NA
cdr3_aa: CASSFEGEQYF; cdr3_nt: TGTGCCAGCAGCTTCGAGGGCGAGCAGTACTTC; clone_size: NA; j_call: TRBJ2-7; v_call: TRBV5-4; d_call: NA
cdr3_aa: CAWSVQGASTDTQYF; cdr3_nt: TGTGCCTGGAGTGTACAGGGGGCTAGCACAGATACGCAGTATTTT; clone_size: few; j_call: TRBJ2-3; v_call: TRBV30; d_call: TRBD1
cdr3_aa: CASSVAGEIYNEQFF; cdr3_nt: TGTGCCAGCAGCGTAGCGGGTGAGATCTACAATGAGCAGTTCTTC; clone_size: NA; j_call: TRBJ2-1; v_call: TRBV9; d_call: NA
cdr3_aa: CASSQVFQDRLIFYGYTF; cdr3_nt: TGCGCCAGCAGCCAAGTTTTTCAGGACAGGCTAATTTTCTATGGCTACACCTTC; clone_size: NA; j_call: TRBJ1-2; v_call: TRBV4-1; d_call: TRBD1
cdr3_aa: CASSREQGAFGYTF; cdr3_nt: TGTGCCAGCAGTAGGGAACAGGGGGCATTTGGCTACACCTTC; clone_size: NA; j_call: TRBJ1-2; v_call: TRBV2; d_call: TRBD1
cdr3_aa: CASSVRTGLNQPQHF; cdr3_nt: TGTGCCAGCAGTGTAAGGACAGGATTAAATCAGCCCCAGCATTTT; clone_size: NA; j_call: TRBJ1-5; v_call: TRBV2; d_call: TRBD1
cdr3_aa: CATSSRSDTQYF; cdr3_nt: TGTGCCACCAGCTCGCGATCAGATACGCAGTATTTT; clone_size: NA; j_call: TRBJ2-3; v_call: TRBV24-1; d_call: NA
cdr3_aa: CSCGSSFNTGELFF; cdr3_nt: TGCAGCTGCGGGTCTTCTTTCAACACCGGGGAGCTGTTTTTT; clone_size: few; j_call: TRBJ2-2; v_call: TRBV29-1; d_call: NA
cdr3_aa: CASSFRAEQETQYF; cdr3_nt: TGTGCCAGCAGCTTCCGAGCGGAGCAAGAGACCCAGTACTTC; clone_size: NA; j_call: TRBJ2-5; v_call: TRBV6-5; d_call: NA
cdr3_aa: CASSLVPSGGVETQYF; cdr3_nt: TGTGCCAGCAGCTTAGTTCCTAGCGGGGGAGTCGAGACCCAGTACTTC; clone_size: NA; j_call: TRBJ2-5; v_call: TRBV11-2; d_call: TRBD2
cdr3_aa: CASSIIGVGPGGTGELFF; cdr3_nt: TGTGCCAGTAGTATTATCGGGGTCGGCCCCGGGGGCACCGGGGAGCTGTTTTTT; clone_size: NA; j_call: TRBJ2-2; v_call: TRBV19; d_call: NA